This T cell receptor beta chain was captured in a study of blood T cell repertoires in COVID-19. Overall study: COVID-19 samples from acute and convalescent phases originated in the United States, Italy and Spain. In each case, the material was cDNA or gDNA derived from T cells, B-cell-depleted T cells, or PBMCs.

Authors' processing steps: Researchers report that nucleated cell counts were estimated from reference gene primer amplification. Sequencing used immunoSEQ multiplex PCR; TCRdb keeps in-frame clones, though not all of them. The D gene and trimming were derived from the DNA, and the V and J assignments and clone size from that table. The sample shows some 270,000 clones, roughly 84% of them seen only once. With regard to this clone: The junction and the germline gene differ at one end; a read error may be behind it.

Seattle researchers signed up patients amid active infection and tracked them longitudinally. The source is a human donor with COVID-19, enrolled during active disease. The donor label of this sample is uncertain. Material for sequencing was peripheral blood.

The CDR3 DNA sequence: TGTGCCAGCAGCTCCGGGACTCCCGGGGGGCAAGGGACCCAGTACTTC. Protein product: CASSSGTPGGQGTQYF. J is TRBJ2-5 and V is TRBV7-6; D perhaps matches TRBD2 (7 bases). The CDR3 sequence is 16 residues long. Germline lookup yields CDR1 SGHVS and CDR2 FNYEAQ.